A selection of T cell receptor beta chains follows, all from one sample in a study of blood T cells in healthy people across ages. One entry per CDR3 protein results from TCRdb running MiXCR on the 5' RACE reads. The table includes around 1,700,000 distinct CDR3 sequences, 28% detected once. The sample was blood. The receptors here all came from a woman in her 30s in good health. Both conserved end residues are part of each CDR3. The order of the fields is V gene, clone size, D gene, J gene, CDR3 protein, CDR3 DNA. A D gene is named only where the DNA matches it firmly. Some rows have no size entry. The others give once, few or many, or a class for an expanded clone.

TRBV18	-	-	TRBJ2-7	CASSPSVDSTYEQYF	TGTGCCAGCTCACCGTCGGTCGACAGTACCTACGAGCAGTACTTC
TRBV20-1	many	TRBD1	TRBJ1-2	CSARSDRIDGYTF	TGCAGTGCCCGATCGGACAGGATAGATGGCTACACCTTC
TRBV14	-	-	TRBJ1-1	CASSLREGRHTEAFF	TGTGCCAGCAGCCTGAGGGAGGGGCGGCACACTGAAGCTTTCTTT
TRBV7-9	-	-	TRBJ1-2	CASSLSQADYGYTF	TGTGCCAGCAGCTTATCACAGGCGGACTATGGCTACACCTTC
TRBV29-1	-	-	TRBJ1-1	CSGYTQGSNTEAFF	TGCAGCGGCTATACACAGGGATCGAACACTGAAGCTTTCTTT
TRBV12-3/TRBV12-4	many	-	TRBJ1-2	CASSSAGSYGYTF	TGTGCCAGCAGTTCGGCAGGTTCCTATGGCTACACCTTC
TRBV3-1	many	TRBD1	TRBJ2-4	CASSQARDRDIQYF	TGTGCCAGCAGCCAAGCACGGGACAGGGACATTCAGTACTTC
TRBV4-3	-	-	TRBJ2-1	CASSRARPEEQFF	TGCGCCAGCAGCCGGGCGCGGCCGGAGGAGCAGTTCTTC
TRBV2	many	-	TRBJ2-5	CASSDSYQETQYF	TGTGCCAGCAGTGATTCGTACCAAGAGACCCAGTACTTC
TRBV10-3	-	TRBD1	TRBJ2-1	CAISAQGAACNEQFF	TGTGCCATCAGCGCACAGGGGGCAGCCTGCAATGAGCAGTTCTTC
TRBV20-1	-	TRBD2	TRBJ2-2	CSARLAGGTGELFF	TGCAGTGCTAGACTAGCGGGGGGTACCGGGGAGCTGTTTTTT
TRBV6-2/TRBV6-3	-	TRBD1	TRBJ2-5	CATRGQGLQETQYF	TGTGCCACCCGGGGACAGGGACTCCAAGAGACCCAGTACTTC
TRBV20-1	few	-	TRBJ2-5	CSARSWASETQYF	TGCAGTGCTAGAAGCTGGGCAAGCGAGACCCAGTACTTC
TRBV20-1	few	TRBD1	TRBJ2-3	CSARQGAIDTQYF	TGCAGTGCTAGGCAGGGGGCGATAGATACGCAGTATTTT
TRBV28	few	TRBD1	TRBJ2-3	CASSLRTGKGDTQYF	TGTGCCAGCAGTTTAAGGACAGGGAAGGGGGATACGCAGTATTTT
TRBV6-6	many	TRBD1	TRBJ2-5	CASSYRQGETQYF	TGTGCCAGCAGTTACCGACAGGGAGAGACCCAGTACTTC
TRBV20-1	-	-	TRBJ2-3	CSARGRDTDTQYF	TGCAGTGCTAGGGGGCGGGACACAGATACGCAGTATTTT
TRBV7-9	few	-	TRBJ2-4	CASSSLRGDKNIQYF	TGTGCCAGCAGCTCCCTGCGGGGCGACAAAAACATTCAGTACTTC
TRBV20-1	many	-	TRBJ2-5	CSASSDQETQYF	TGCAGTGCTAGTTCTGACCAAGAGACCCAGTACTTC
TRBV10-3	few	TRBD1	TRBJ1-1	CAISDPDRDTEAFF	TGTGCCATCAGTGACCCAGACAGGGACACTGAAGCTTTCTTT
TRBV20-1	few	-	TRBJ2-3	CSARVAASADTQYF	TGCAGTGCTAGAGTGGCGGCCTCCGCGGATACGCAGTATTTT
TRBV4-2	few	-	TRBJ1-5	CASSLGGDTQPQHF	TGTGCCAGCAGCCTAGGAGGGGACACTCAGCCCCAGCATTTT
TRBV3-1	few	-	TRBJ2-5	CASISPPGQHRTQYF	TGTGCCAGCATCTCCCCCCCGGGCCAACACAGGACCCAGTACTTC
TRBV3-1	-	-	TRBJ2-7	CASSHDPDSYEQYF	TGTGCCAGCAGCCATGACCCCGATTCCTACGAGCAGTACTTC
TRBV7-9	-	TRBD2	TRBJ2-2	CASQRGVNTGELFF	TGTGCCAGCCAGCGGGGCGTGAACACCGGGGAGCTGTTTTTT
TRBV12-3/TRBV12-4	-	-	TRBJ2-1	CASGGGRLNEQFF	TGTGCCAGCGGTGGGGGGCGCCTCAATGAGCAGTTCTTC
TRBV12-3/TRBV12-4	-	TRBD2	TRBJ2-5	CASSLWNSGVTKYF	TGTGCCAGCAGTTTATGGAATAGCGGGGTAACTAAGTACTTC
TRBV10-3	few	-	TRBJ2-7	CAISEKDGTYEQYF	TGTGCCATCAGTGAGAAGGACGGAACCTACGAGCAGTACTTC
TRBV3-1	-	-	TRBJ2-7	CASSPGAGEGREQYF	TGTGCCAGCAGCCCGGGGGCAGGGGAGGGGCGCGAGCAGTACTTC
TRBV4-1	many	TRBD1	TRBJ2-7	CASSQERAGGLEQYF	TGCGCCAGCAGCCAAGAAAGGGCAGGGGGCCTCGAGCAGTACTTC
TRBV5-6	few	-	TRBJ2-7	CASRDTGRGYEQYF	TGTGCCAGCAGGGATACGGGTCGTGGATACGAGCAGTACTTC
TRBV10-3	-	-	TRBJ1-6	CAISGGAAYNSPLHF	TGTGCCATATCGGGGGGGGCTGCCTATAATTCACCCCTCCACTTT
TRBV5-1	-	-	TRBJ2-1	CASSLGEASSYNEQFF	TGCGCCAGCAGCCTGGGGGAGGCGAGCTCCTACAATGAGCAGTTCTTC